These 19 T cell receptor beta chains were sequenced from one sample in a study of blood T cell repertoires in COVID-19. Assay used: immunoSEQ multiplex PCR; TCRdb lists only in-frame clones, some missing. The table includes about 150,000 clones, roughly 93% detected once. The sequencing sample was made of peripheral blood. The source is a young man with COVID-19, enrolled during active disease.

The V and J genes are TRBV3-1 (or the pseudogene TRBV3-2) and TRBJ2-2; TRBD2 agrees at 7 bases. The CDR3 sequence is 15 residues long. Trimming at V came to 6 bases and at J to 7 bases, leaving 11 bases not matched to a gene. Germline loops: CDR1 LGHDT, CDR2 YNNKEL (reference sequence). The DNA of the CDR3 is TGTGCCAGCAGTCCAACTAGCGAGTTGGGCGGGGAGCTGTTTTTT. This encodes CASSPTSELGGELFF.

The chain links TRBV3-1 (or the pseudogene TRBV3-2) to TRBJ2-3; no reliable D call. Germline V CDR1 and CDR2: LGHDT, YNNKEL (reference sequence). Trimming stripped 1 base from V and 6 bases from J, with 14 bases between. The CDR3 loop spans 15 amino acids. The CDR3 loop is CASSQVVEAGDTQYF. CDR3 DNA sequence: TGTGCCAGCAGCCAAGTCGTTGAGGCTGGGGATACGCAGTATTTT.

The chain joins TRBV24-1 to TRBJ2-7, with D hard to call. Germline assignment: CDR1 KGHDR and CDR2 SFDVKD. V was clipped by 4 bases and J by 5 bases, with 11 bases between them. The CDR3 is made up of 13 amino acids. CDR3 coding DNA: TGTGCCACCAGTGACAGACACGCTCACGAGCAGTACTTC. This sequence encodes CATSDRHAHEQYF.

J is TRBJ2-7 and V is TRBV6-2 or TRBV6-3; the match to TRBD1 covers 8 bases. CDR1 is MNHEY, CDR2 SVGEGT, per germline. The CDR3 length is 14 residues. J lost 3 bases, V lost 2 bases, and 3 bases had no gene match. Here the CDR3 reads CASSYTGQVYEQYF. The DNA of the CDR3 is TGTGCCAGCAGTTACACGGGACAGGTCTACGAGCAGTACTTC.

This clone was seen a single time. V gene TRBV7-2 combines with J gene TRBJ1-1; D gene uncertain. Germline-derived CDR1 and CDR2 are SGHTA and FQGNSA. The CDR3 is 13 residues long. V dropped 5 bases and J dropped 5 bases, with 12 bases sitting between them. CDR3 bases: TGTGCCAGCAGCCTAGGCGGGAGGACTGAAGCTTTCTTT. It yields the protein CASSLGGRTEAFF.

The J gene is TRBJ2-1, the V gene TRBV7-9; 7 bases fit TRBD2. This CDR3 spans 15 amino acids. V was clipped by 2 bases and J by 6 bases; unmatched bases: 7. Germline V gene sequence: CDR1 SEHNR, CDR2 FQNEAQ (reference sequence). CDR3 residues: CASSLRSGNSNEQFF. CDR3 DNA: TGTGCCAGCAGCTTACGAAGCGGGAATAGCAATGAGCAGTTCTTC.

The gene calls are TRBV7-2 and TRBJ2-3; 10 nucleotides align to TRBD2. The CDR3 spans 16 residues. Trimming removed 5 bases from V and 0 bases from J; junction bases left unmatched: 5. Germline assignment: CDR1 SGHTA and CDR2 FQGNSA. The CDR3 DNA is TGTGCCAGCAGCATTACTAGCGGGGTTAGCACAGATACGCAGTATTTT. The encoded protein is CASSITSGVSTDTQYF.

CDR3 in DNA: TGCGCCAGCAGCCCGCGGACGGGGCAGCCCCAGCATTTT. Translating gives CASSPRTGQPQHF. V is TRBV4-3 and J is TRBJ1-5; D ambiguous. V dropped 4 bases and J dropped 7 bases, with 11 bases sitting between them. This CDR3 contains 13 residues. Germline V CDR1 and CDR2: LGHNA, YSLEER.

The rearrangement joins TRBV19 to TRBJ2-1; 7 bases line up with TRBD2. Germline V gene data show CDR1 as LNHDA and CDR2 as SQIVND (reference sequence). V was pared by 3 bases and J by 6 bases, with 5 bases of the junction left unmatched. The CDR3 is made up of 14 amino acids. The CDR3 DNA is TGTGCCAGTAGTATGGGGTCTAGCGGCAATGAGCAGTTCTTC. Translated, it gives CASSMGSSGNEQFF. The full variable domain, rest sourced from reference TRBV19 and TRBJ2-1, is DGGITQSPKYLFRKEGQNVTLSCEQNLNHDAMYWYRQDPGQGLRLIYYSQIVNDFQKGDIAEGYSVSREKKESFPLTVTSAQKNPTAFYLCASSMGSSGNEQFFGPGTRLTVL.

J is TRBJ2-1 and V is TRBV7-9; the D gene is possibly TRBD2 (7 bases). The ends were cut back, 6 bases at V and 0 bases at J, with 15 bases in the middle. Looked up from germline, CDR1 is SEHNR and CDR2 is FQNEAQ (reference sequence). The CDR3 is 16 amino acids. The CDR3 coding sequence is TGTGCCAGCAGGCCCGCCGGGGGGCGCTCCTACAATGAGCAGTTCTTC. Residues: CASRPAGGRSYNEQFF. The variable domain in full, completed from reference TRBV7-9 and TRBJ2-1, reads DTGVSQNPRHKITKRGQNVTFRCDPISEHNRLYWYRQTLGQGPEFLTYFQNEAQLEKSRLLSDRFSAERPKGSFSTLEIQRTEQGDSAMYLCASRPAGGRSYNEQFFGPGTRLTVL.

This clone was counted a few times. The gene calls are TRBV6-2 or TRBV6-3 and TRBJ1-4; 7 positions agree with TRBD1. The CDR3 spans 15 residues. J lost 5 bases, V lost 6 bases, and 9 bases had no gene match. Germline V gene sequence: CDR1 MNHEY, CDR2 SVGEGT. The CDR3 DNA sequence: TGTGCCAGCAGCGCCTCGACAGGGTTCAATGAAAAACTGTTTTTT. Its translation: CASSASTGFNEKLFF.

As to this clone: Its ends do not fully match the called genes, so a read error is possible. V and J are TRBV10-1 and TRBJ1-4; 7 bases agree with TRBD1. The germline V gene has CDR1 WNHNN and CDR2 SYGVQD (reference sequence). CDR3 length: 15 amino acids. CDR3 loop: CASLSLTGVNEKLLF. The CDR3, as DNA: TGCGCCAGCCTATCCTTAACAGGGGTTAATGAAAAACTGCTTTTT.

The CDR3 nucleotides are TGTGCCAGCAGTTACTCGTCAGGGATCAACGAGCAGTACTTC. Its protein is CASSYSSGINEQYF. The J gene is TRBJ2-7, the V gene TRBV6-2 or TRBV6-3, with a possible D match to TRBD1 (5 bases). The CDR3 contains 14 residues. Looked up from germline, CDR1 is MNHEY and CDR2 is SVGEGT. Trimming left V 0 bases short and J 5 bases short, with 11 bases between.

The V and J genes are TRBV28 and TRBJ2-1; 7 nucleotides line up with TRBD2. Losses at the gene ends were 7 bases for V and 7 bases for J; bases not matched to a gene: 7. This CDR3 has 13 residues. Germline V CDR1 and CDR2: MDHEN, SYDVKM. CDR3 amino acids: CASTSGGRNEQFF. In nucleotides, the CDR3 is TGTGCCAGCACCTCGGGGGGACGGAATGAGCAGTTCTTC.

The V gene is TRBV11-2, the J gene TRBJ2-7, with TRBD1 matching 10 bases. Germline assignment: CDR1 SGHAT and CDR2 FQNNGV. Trimming took 3 bases from V and 1 from J; bases not matched to a gene: 3. This CDR3 is 15 amino acids long. The CDR3 nucleotides read TGTGCCAGCAGCTTTGGGACAGGGGCATCCTACGAGCAGTACTTC. It encodes CASSFGTGASYEQYF.

The chain has TRBV19 and TRBJ2-5, with D possibly being TRBD2 (6 bases). The CDR3 is 16 amino acids. Germline V gene sequence: CDR1 LNHDA, CDR2 SQIVND (reference sequence). V lost 4 bases, J lost 0 bases, and 15 bases lay in between. CDR3 coding DNA: TGTGCCAGTAGTAGTCGTGGGAGGCGGTACCAAGAGACCCAGTACTTC. Encoded protein: CASSSRGRRYQETQYF. Combining the CDR3 with reference TRBV19 and TRBJ2-5 gives the whole variable domain DGGITQSPKYLFRKEGQNVTLSCEQNLNHDAMYWYRQDPGQGLRLIYYSQIVNDFQKGDIAEGYSVSREKKESFPLTVTSAQKNPTAFYLCASSSRGRRYQETQYFGPGTRLLVL.

The chain carries TRBV28 and TRBJ2-3; D is perhaps TRBD2 (5 bases). V gave up 3 bases and J gave up 2 bases, with 21 bases separating them. This CDR3 comprises 18 residues. The germline CDR1 and CDR2 sequences are MDHEN and SYDVKM. CDR3 residues: CASSFEGLSGDLTDTQYF. The CDR3, as DNA: TGTGCCAGCAGTTTCGAGGGCCTCAGCGGAGACCTCACAGATACGCAGTATTTT. Supplemented by reference TRBV28 and TRBJ2-3, the full variable domain reads DVKVTQSSRYLVKRTGEKVFLECVQDMDHENMFWYRQDPGLGLRLIYFSYDVKMKEKGDIPEGYSVSREKKERFSLILESASTNQTSMYLCASSFEGLSGDLTDTQYFGPGTRLTVL.

J is TRBJ2-5 and V is TRBV5-6, with a possible D match to TRBD2 (5 bases). Germline loops: CDR1 SGHDT, CDR2 YYEEEE. V was cut by 4 bases and J by 7 bases, with 20 bases left in between. The CDR3 spans 15 residues. In DNA form, the CDR3 reads TGTGCCAGCAGCCAAACCCGGGAAGAAATGGGGACCCAGTACTTC. It encodes CASSQTREEMGTQYF.

On this clone itself: One junction end does not reproduce the germline sequence, and a read error may be involved. The V and J genes are TRBV4-1 and TRBJ1-4; 7 bases are a match to TRBD1. Germline V CDR1 and CDR2: MGHRA, YSYEKL. The CDR3 contains 13 residues. CDR3 in amino acids: CASSQVQGEKLLF. DNA for the CDR3: TGCGCCAGCAGCCAAGTCCAGGGGGAAAAACTGCTTTTT.